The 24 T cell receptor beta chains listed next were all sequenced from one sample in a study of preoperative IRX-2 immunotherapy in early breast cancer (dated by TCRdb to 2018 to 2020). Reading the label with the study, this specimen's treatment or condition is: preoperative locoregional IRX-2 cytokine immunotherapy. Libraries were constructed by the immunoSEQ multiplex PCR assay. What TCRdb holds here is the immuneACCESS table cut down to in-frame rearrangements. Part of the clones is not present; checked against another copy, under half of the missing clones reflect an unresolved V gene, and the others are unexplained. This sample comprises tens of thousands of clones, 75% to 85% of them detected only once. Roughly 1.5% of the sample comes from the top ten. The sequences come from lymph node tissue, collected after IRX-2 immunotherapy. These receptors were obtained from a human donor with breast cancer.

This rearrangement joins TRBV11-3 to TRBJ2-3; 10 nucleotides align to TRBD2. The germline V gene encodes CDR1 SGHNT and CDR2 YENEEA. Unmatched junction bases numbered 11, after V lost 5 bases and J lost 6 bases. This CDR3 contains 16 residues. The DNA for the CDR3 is TGTGCCAGCAGCCCGGCCTTAGCGGGGGGCGGGGATACGCAGTATTTT. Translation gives CASSPALAGGGDTQYF.

The CDR3 DNA follows: TGTGCCAGCAGTTACGCTTCCGGATTCCAAGAGACCCAGTACTTC. Translated: CASSYASGFQETQYF. The chain carries TRBV6-8 and TRBJ2-5; D gene unclear. The CDR3 contains 15 residues. Trimming took 2 bases from V and 1 from J, leaving 11 bases between them. Germline V gene data show CDR1 as MNHGY and CDR2 as SAAAGT.

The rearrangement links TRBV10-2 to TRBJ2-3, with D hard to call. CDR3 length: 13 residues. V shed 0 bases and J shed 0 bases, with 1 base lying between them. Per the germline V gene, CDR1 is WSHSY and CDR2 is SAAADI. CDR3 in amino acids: CASSESSTDTQYF. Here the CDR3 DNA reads TGCGCCAGCAGTGAGTCAAGCACAGATACGCAGTATTTT.

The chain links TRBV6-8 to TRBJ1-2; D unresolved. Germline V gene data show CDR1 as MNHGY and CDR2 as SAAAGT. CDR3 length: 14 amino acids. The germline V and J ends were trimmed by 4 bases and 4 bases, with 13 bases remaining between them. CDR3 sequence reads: CASSSGGQSYGYTF. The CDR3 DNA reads TGTGCCAGCAGTTCTGGTGGGCAGAGCTATGGCTACACCTTC.

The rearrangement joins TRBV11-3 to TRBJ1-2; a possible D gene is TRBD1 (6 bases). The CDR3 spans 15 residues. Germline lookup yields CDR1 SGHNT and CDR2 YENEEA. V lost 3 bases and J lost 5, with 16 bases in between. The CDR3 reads CASSLEGRGRYGYTF. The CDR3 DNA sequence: TGTGCCAGCAGCTTGGAGGGCAGGGGTCGATATGGCTACACCTTC.

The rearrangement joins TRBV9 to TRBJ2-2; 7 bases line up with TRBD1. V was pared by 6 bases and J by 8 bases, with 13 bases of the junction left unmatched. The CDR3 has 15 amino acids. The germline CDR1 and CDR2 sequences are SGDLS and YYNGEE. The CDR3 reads CASTQGQTTGGELFF. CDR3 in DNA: TGTGCCAGCACCCAGGGACAGACGACAGGGGGGGAGCTGTTTTTT.

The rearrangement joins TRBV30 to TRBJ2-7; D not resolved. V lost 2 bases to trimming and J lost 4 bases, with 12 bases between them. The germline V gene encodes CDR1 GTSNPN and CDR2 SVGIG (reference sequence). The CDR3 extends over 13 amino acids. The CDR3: CAWSRLYGYEQYF. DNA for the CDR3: TGTGCCTGGAGTAGACTCTATGGGTACGAGCAGTACTTC.

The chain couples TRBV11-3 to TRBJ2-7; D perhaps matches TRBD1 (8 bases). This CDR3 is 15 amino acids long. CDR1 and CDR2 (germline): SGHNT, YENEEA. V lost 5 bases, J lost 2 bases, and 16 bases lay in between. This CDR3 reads CASSHPTGGAYEQYF. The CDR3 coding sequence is TGTGCCAGCAGCCACCCCACAGGGGGGGCCTACGAGCAGTACTTC.

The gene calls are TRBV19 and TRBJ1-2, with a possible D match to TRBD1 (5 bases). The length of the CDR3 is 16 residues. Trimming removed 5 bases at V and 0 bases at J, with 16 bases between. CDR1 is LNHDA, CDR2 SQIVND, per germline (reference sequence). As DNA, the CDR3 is TGTGCCAGTAGTCCAGAGCGACAGTTTCCTAACTATGGCTACACCTTC. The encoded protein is CASSPERQFPNYGYTF.

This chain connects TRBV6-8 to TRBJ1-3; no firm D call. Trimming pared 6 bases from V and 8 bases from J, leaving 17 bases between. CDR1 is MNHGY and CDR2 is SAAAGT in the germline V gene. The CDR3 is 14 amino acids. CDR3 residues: CASSDYGLTDTIYF. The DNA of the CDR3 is TGTGCCAGCAGCGATTACGGCCTAACGGACACCATATATTTT.

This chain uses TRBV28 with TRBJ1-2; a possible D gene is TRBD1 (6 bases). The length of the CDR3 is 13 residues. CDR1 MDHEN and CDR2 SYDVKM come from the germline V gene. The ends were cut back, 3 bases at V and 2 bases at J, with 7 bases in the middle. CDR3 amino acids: CASSFRGNYGYTF. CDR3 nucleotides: TGTGCCAGCAGTTTCAGGGGAAACTATGGCTACACCTTC.

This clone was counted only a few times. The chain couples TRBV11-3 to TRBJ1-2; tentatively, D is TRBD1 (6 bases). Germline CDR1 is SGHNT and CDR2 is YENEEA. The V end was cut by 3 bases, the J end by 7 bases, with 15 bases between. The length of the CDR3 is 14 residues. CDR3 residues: CASSLAYTGIGYTF. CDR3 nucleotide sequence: TGTGCCAGCAGCTTGGCGTACACAGGGATTGGCTACACCTTC. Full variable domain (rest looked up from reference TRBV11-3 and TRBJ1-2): EAGVVQSPRYKIIEKKQPVAFWCNPISGHNTLYWYLQNLGQGPELLIRYENEEAVDDSQLPKDRFSAERLKGVDSTLKIQPAELGDSAVYLCASSLAYTGIGYTFGSGTRLTVV.

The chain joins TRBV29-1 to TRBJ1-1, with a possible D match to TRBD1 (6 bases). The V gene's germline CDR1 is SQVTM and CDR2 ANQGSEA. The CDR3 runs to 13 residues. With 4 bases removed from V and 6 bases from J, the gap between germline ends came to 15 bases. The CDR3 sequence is CSVGTQGIPEAFF. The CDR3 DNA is TGCAGCGTTGGGACACAGGGTATCCCTGAAGCTTTCTTT.

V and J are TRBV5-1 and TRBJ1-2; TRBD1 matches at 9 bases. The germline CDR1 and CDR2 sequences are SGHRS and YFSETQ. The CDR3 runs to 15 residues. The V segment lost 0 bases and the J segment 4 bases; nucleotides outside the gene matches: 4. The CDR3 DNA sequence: TGCGCCAGCAGCTTGGTCCCGACAGGGGGCTATGGCTACACCTTC. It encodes CASSLVPTGGYGYTF.

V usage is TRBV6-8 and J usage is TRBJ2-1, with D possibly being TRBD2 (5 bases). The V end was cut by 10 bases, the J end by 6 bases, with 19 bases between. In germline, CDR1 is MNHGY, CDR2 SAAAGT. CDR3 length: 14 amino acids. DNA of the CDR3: TGTGCCATCACCCAGGAGAGGGATTCCAATGAGCAGTTCTTC. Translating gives CAITQERDSNEQFF.

CDR3 coding DNA: TGTGCCAGCAGGCCGGGACTAGCCACCCCGACCCAGTACTTC. It translates to CASRPGLATPTQYF. The chain employs TRBV9 and TRBJ2-5; TRBD2 matches at 9 bases. The CDR3 sequence is 14 residues long. Germline CDR1 and CDR2: SGDLS and YYNGEE. J gave up 7 bases and V 5 bases, and 9 bases lay outside the gene matches.

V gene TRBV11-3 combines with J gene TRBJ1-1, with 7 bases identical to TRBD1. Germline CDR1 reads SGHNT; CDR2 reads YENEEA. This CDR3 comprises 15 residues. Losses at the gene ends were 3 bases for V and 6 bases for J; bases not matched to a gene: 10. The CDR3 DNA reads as TGTGCCAGCAGCTTCCCTCAGACAGGGAAGGCTGAAGCTTTCTTT. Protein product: CASSFPQTGKAEAFF.

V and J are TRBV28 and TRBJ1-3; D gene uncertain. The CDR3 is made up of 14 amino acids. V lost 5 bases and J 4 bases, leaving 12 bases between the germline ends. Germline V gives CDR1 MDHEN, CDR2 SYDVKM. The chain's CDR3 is CASSPLGKGNTIYF. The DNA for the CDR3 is TGTGCCAGCAGTCCTCTAGGTAAAGGAAACACCATATATTTT.

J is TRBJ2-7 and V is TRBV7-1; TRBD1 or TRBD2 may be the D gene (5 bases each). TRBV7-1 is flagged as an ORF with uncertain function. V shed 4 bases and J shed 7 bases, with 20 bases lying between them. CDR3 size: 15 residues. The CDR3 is CASSFLRRTEGEQYF. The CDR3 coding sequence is TGTGCCAGCAGCTTTTTACGCCGGACCGAGGGGGAGCAGTACTTC.

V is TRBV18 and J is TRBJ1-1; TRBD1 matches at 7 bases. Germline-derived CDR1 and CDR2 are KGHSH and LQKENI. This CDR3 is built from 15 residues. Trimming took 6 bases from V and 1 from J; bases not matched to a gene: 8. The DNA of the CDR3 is TGTGCCAGCTCCCAAGACAGGGCCACGAACACTGAAGCTTTCTTT. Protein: CASSQDRATNTEAFF.

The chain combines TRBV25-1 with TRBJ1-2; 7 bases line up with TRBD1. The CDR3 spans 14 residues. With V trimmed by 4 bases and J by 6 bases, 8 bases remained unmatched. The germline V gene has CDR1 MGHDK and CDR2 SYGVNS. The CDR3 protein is CASSGFDRVDGYTF. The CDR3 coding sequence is TGTGCCAGCAGTGGGTTCGACAGGGTAGATGGCTACACCTTC.

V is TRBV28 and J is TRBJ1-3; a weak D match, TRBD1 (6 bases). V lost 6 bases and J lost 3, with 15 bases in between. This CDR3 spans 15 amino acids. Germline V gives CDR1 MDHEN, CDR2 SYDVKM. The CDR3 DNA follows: TGTGCCAGCAGCCCCATGGGGGCAGGTGGAAACACCATATATTTT. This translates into CASSPMGAGGNTIYF.

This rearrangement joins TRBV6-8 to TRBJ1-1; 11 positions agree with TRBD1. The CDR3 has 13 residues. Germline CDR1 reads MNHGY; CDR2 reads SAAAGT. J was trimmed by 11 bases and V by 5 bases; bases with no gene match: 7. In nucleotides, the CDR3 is TGTGCCAGCAGTGATCGGGACAGGGGGGCGGCTTTCTTT. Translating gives CASSDRDRGAAFF.

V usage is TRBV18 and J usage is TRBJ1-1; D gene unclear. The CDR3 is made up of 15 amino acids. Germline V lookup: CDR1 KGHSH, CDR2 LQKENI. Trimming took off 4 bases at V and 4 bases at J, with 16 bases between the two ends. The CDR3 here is CASSLAWREVTEAFF. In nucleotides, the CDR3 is TGTGCCAGCTCACTAGCCTGGCGGGAAGTCACTGAAGCTTTCTTT.